The 5 T cell receptor beta chains below come from one sample, sequenced in a study of shared clonotypes between healthy human individuals. Using immunoSEQ multiplex PCR, the repertoire was profiled, and TCRdb retains in-frame clones only, with some absent. The profile shows some 1,600,000 clones, about 98% of them singletons. The specimen was naive CD4+ T cells sorted from blood. Subset specified: CD45RA+ positively selected. The receptors come from a man aged 25 to 45 in good health.

The chain joins TRBV5-4 to TRBJ2-1; D gene unclear. V dropped 4 bases and J dropped 5 bases, with 13 bases sitting between them. The CDR3 is 14 amino acids. Germline CDR1 reads SGHNT; CDR2 reads YYREEE (reference sequence). CDR3 DNA: TGTGCCAGCAGCATAACGAGTGGTGACAATGAGCAGTTCTTC. Its translation: CASSITSGDNEQFF. Variable domain in full (rest from reference TRBV5-4 and TRBJ2-1): ETGVTQSPTHLIKTRGQQVTLRCSSQSGHNTVSWYQQALGQGPQFIFQYYREEENGRGNFPPRFSGLQFPNYSSELNVNALELDDSALYLCASSITSGDNEQFFGPGTRLTVL.

The rearrangement joins TRBV2 to TRBJ2-1, with no clear D. The CDR3 has 13 amino acids. Between the trimmed V and J ends, which lost 4 bases and 0 bases, there was a span of 4 bases. Germline V gene sequence: CDR1 SNHLY, CDR2 FYNNEI. CDR3 nucleotide sequence: TGTGCCAGCAGTGCAGACTCCTACAATGAGCAGTTCTTC. Translation: CASSADSYNEQFF.

The CDR3 region has the DNA TGTGCCAGCAGCTTAGATCCAACTAGCGGGACGCAGTACTTC. This encodes CASSLDPTSGTQYF. V usage is TRBV11-3 and J usage is TRBJ2-7; 10 bases line up with TRBD2. This CDR3 is 14 amino acids long. Trimming at V came to 0 bases and at J to 9 bases, leaving 5 bases not matched to a gene. Germline lookup yields CDR1 SGHNT and CDR2 YENEEA. Variable domain in full (rest from reference TRBV11-3 and TRBJ2-7): EAGVVQSPRYKIIEKKQPVAFWCNPISGHNTLYWYLQNLGQGPELLIRYENEEAVDDSQLPKDRFSAERLKGVDSTLKIQPAELGDSAVYLCASSLDPTSGTQYFGPGTRLTVT.

The chain recombines TRBV7-9 with TRBJ2-2; D is ambiguous. Looked up from germline, CDR1 is SEHNR and CDR2 is FQNEAQ (reference sequence). The ends were cut back, 5 bases at V and 6 bases at J, with 10 bases in the middle. CDR3 length: 13 amino acids. The DNA of the CDR3 is TGTGCCAGCAGCCTGTGGGCCGCCGGGGAGCTGTTTTTT. Translating it yields CASSLWAAGELFF.

Only one count was recorded for this clone. This chain links TRBV6-5 with TRBJ2-7; the match to TRBD1 covers 9 bases. CDR3 length: 16 amino acids. The trim removed 2 bases at V and 4 bases at J, leaving 9 bases unmatched. Per the germline V gene, CDR1 is MNHEY and CDR2 is SVGAGI. The CDR3 reads CASSYGPGQGVYEQYF. DNA of the CDR3: TGTGCCAGCAGTTACGGTCCGGGACAGGGTGTGTACGAGCAGTACTTC.